Included here is one T cell receptor beta chain sequence, with context. Its antigen is currently unknown. This record comes from a study of Graves' ophthalmopathy and Graves' hyperthyroidism. Study background: No ophthalmopathy within 18 months of follow-up signified stable hyperthyroidism.

Study-level results: A classifier, a 13-signature model, separated ophthalmopathy from stable hyperthyroidism with nearly 90% sensitivity and approximately 80% specificity. At 65% to 71% sensitivity and 72.22% specificity, the model predicted progression of the ophthalmopathy. Detection in blood was also observed for most expanded thyroid clonotypes above 0.001 frequency.

Amplified TCR beta CDR3 regions were obtained using RNA transcripts as template. The workflow started with a first-round RT-PCR run with HTBI primers and then moved on to a second-round multiplex PCR. TCRdb itself ran the multiplex PCR reads through MiXCR, one entry per CDR3 protein. Of about 1.2 million distinct CDR3 sequences listed, about 35% are singletons. Trimming at V came to 5 bases and at J to 9 bases, leaving 9 bases not matched to a gene. The V gene's germline CDR1 is SEHNR and CDR2 FQNEAQ (reference sequence). The CDR3 is 13 amino acids. The sequence was collected from an adult man with Graves' hyperthyroidism. The chain uses TRBV7-9 and TRBJ2-5, with 7 bases matching TRBD1. Sequenced: peripheral blood or thyroid tissue (not recorded which). This CDR3 reads CASSTQGDQPQYF. CDR3 in DNA: TGTGCCAGCAGCACTCAGGGGGATCAGCCCCAGTACTTC.